Listed below are T cell receptor beta chains from one sample, sequenced in a study of cytomegalovirus exposure and HLA in healthy donors. Libraries were prepared by immunoSEQ multiplex PCR; TCRdb keeps only in-frame clonotypes and omits some of them. The sample has 130,000 or so clones, approximately 82% seen once; the top ten hold less than 2%. The material sequenced was PBMCs. The receptors here all came from a middle-aged woman in good health and CMV-seronegative. CDR3s include the opening cysteine and the closing phenylalanine or tryptophan. Fields, in order: CDR3 protein, CDR3 DNA, D gene, clone size, J gene, V gene. D genes are given only for firm matches. Size is omitted from some rows. Given values are once, few, many or a class for expanded clones.

cdr3_aa: CASSPSPGGGYTF; cdr3_nt: TGTGCCAGCTCACCCTCCCCAGGGGGTGGCTACACCTTC; d_call: TRBD1; clone_size: -; j_call: TRBJ1-2; v_call: TRBV18
cdr3_aa: CAISAGSSGNTIYF; cdr3_nt: TGTGCCATCAGTGCAGGGTCCTCTGGAAACACCATATATTTT; d_call: -; clone_size: -; j_call: TRBJ1-3; v_call: TRBV10-3
cdr3_aa: CASSQPFRSQPQHF; cdr3_nt: TGCGCCAGCAGCCAACCCTTCCGCAGTCAGCCCCAGCATTTT; d_call: -; clone_size: -; j_call: TRBJ1-5; v_call: TRBV4-1
cdr3_aa: CAWSVGTGFLRNQPQHF; cdr3_nt: TGTGCCTGGAGTGTAGGGACAGGTTTTTTGCGCAATCAGCCCCAGCATTTT; d_call: TRBD1; clone_size: -; j_call: TRBJ1-5; v_call: TRBV30
cdr3_aa: CAWSVAGISLTEAFF; cdr3_nt: TGTGCCTGGAGTGTAGCAGGGATTTCTTTGACTGAAGCTTTCTTT; d_call: -; clone_size: -; j_call: TRBJ1-1; v_call: TRBV30
cdr3_aa: CASSQVLASRNTGELFF; cdr3_nt: TGTGCCAGCAGCCAAGTTTTGGCCTCCCGGAACACCGGGGAGCTGTTTTTT; d_call: -; clone_size: once; j_call: TRBJ2-2; v_call: TRBV14
cdr3_aa: CASSQVGQGNEAFF; cdr3_nt: TGTGCCAGCAGCCAAGTGGGACAGGGCAATGAAGCTTTCTTT; d_call: TRBD1; clone_size: -; j_call: TRBJ1-1; v_call: TRBV4-2
cdr3_aa: CASSKQGASGNTIYF; cdr3_nt: TGTGCCAGCAGCAAACAGGGGGCATCTGGAAACACCATATATTTT; d_call: TRBD1; clone_size: few; j_call: TRBJ1-3; v_call: TRBV7-9
cdr3_aa: CASSSSNGETQYF; cdr3_nt: TGTGCCAGCAGTTCTTCTAACGGGGAGACCCAGTACTTC; d_call: -; clone_size: -; j_call: TRBJ2-5; v_call: TRBV5-4
cdr3_aa: CSVIPTSGGSYNEQFF; cdr3_nt: TGCAGCGTCATCCCCACTAGCGGGGGCTCCTACAATGAGCAGTTCTTC; d_call: TRBD2; clone_size: -; j_call: TRBJ2-1; v_call: TRBV29-1
cdr3_aa: CASSKRNTIYF; cdr3_nt: TGTGCCAGCAGCAAACGGAACACCATATATTTT; d_call: -; clone_size: -; j_call: TRBJ1-3; v_call: TRBV6-4
cdr3_aa: CASSEIRDKIYEQYF; cdr3_nt: TGTGCCAGCAGTGAAATCAGGGACAAGATCTACGAGCAGTACTTC; d_call: -; clone_size: -; j_call: TRBJ2-7; v_call: TRBV2
cdr3_aa: CASSLKGLAGGNFNEQFF; cdr3_nt: TGTGCCAGCAGCTTAAAGGGACTAGCGGGAGGGAATTTTAATGAGCAGTTCTTC; d_call: TRBD2; clone_size: -; j_call: TRBJ2-1; v_call: TRBV7-3
cdr3_aa: CASSPLTSGMADTQYF; cdr3_nt: TGTGCCAGCAGTCCCTTGACTAGCGGGATGGCAGATACGCAGTATTTT; d_call: TRBD2; clone_size: -; j_call: TRBJ2-3; v_call: TRBV28
cdr3_aa: CASIGGANTEAFF; cdr3_nt: TGTGCCAGCATAGGGGGGGCTAACACTGAAGCTTTCTTT; d_call: -; clone_size: -; j_call: TRBJ1-1; v_call: TRBV2
cdr3_aa: CASSPAGAVEAQYF; cdr3_nt: TGTGCCAGCTCACCGGCGGGGGCCGTCGAAGCGCAGTATTTT; d_call: -; clone_size: -; j_call: TRBJ2-3; v_call: TRBV18
cdr3_aa: CASSTQGASEKLFF; cdr3_nt: TGTGCCAGCAGCACCCAGGGGGCTAGTGAAAAACTGTTTTTT; d_call: TRBD1; clone_size: few; j_call: TRBJ1-4; v_call: TRBV9
cdr3_aa: CASSGTSGAYNEQFF; cdr3_nt: TGTGCCAGCAGCGGGACTAGCGGGGCCTACAATGAGCAGTTCTTC; d_call: TRBD2; clone_size: -; j_call: TRBJ2-1; v_call: TRBV9
cdr3_aa: CASSFYGARLNEQFF; cdr3_nt: TGTGCCAGCAGCTTTTATGGGGCGAGGTTGAATGAGCAGTTCTTC; d_call: -; clone_size: -; j_call: TRBJ2-1; v_call: TRBV7-2
cdr3_aa: CASTPGLDHNEQFF; cdr3_nt: TGTGCCAGTACTCCGGGACTAGATCACAATGAGCAGTTCTTC; d_call: TRBD2; clone_size: -; j_call: TRBJ2-1; v_call: TRBV19
cdr3_aa: CASSLAGEPHGQYF; cdr3_nt: TGTGCCAGCAGCTTGGCCGGGGAGCCTCACGGGCAGTACTTC; d_call: -; clone_size: -; j_call: TRBJ2-5; v_call: TRBV5-4
cdr3_aa: CASSVGLAGAFSDTQYF; cdr3_nt: TGTGCCAGCAGCGTAGGACTAGCGGGAGCATTTTCCGATACGCAGTATTTT; d_call: TRBD2; clone_size: -; j_call: TRBJ2-3; v_call: TRBV9
cdr3_aa: CTSSQAGSYEQYF; cdr3_nt: TGCACCAGCAGCCAAGCGGGCTCCTACGAGCAGTACTTC; d_call: -; clone_size: -; j_call: TRBJ2-7; v_call: TRBV1
cdr3_aa: CASSSIQQGSGYTF; cdr3_nt: TGTGCCAGCAGTTCCATCCAGCAGGGCAGTGGCTACACCTTC; d_call: -; clone_size: -; j_call: TRBJ1-2; v_call: TRBV28
cdr3_aa: CASSHRLGDGELFF; cdr3_nt: TGCGCCAGCAGCCATAGACTTGGTGACGGGGAGCTGTTTTTT; d_call: -; clone_size: -; j_call: TRBJ2-2; v_call: TRBV4-3
cdr3_aa: CASTNPQRREQFF; cdr3_nt: TGTGCCAGCACCAACCCCCAGCGGAGGGAACAGTTCTTC; d_call: -; clone_size: -; j_call: TRBJ2-1; v_call: TRBV9
cdr3_aa: CASSYLQGYGYTF; cdr3_nt: TGTGCCAGCAGTTACCTTCAGGGGTATGGCTACACCTTC; d_call: -; clone_size: once; j_call: TRBJ1-2; v_call: TRBV6-5
cdr3_aa: CASSQEQGASQPQHF; cdr3_nt: TGCGCCAGCAGCCAAGAACAGGGGGCTAGTCAGCCCCAGCATTTT; d_call: TRBD1; clone_size: -; j_call: TRBJ1-5; v_call: TRBV4-1
cdr3_aa: CASSTTGTTEAFF; cdr3_nt: TGTGCCAGCAGTACGACAGGGACCACTGAAGCTTTCTTT; d_call: TRBD1; clone_size: -; j_call: TRBJ1-1; v_call: TRBV28
cdr3_aa: CASSFPASSYEQYF; cdr3_nt: TGCGCCAGCAGCTTCCCCGCGAGCTCCTACGAGCAGTACTTC; d_call: -; clone_size: -; j_call: TRBJ2-7; v_call: TRBV5-1
cdr3_aa: CAWRLASGSAYEQYF; cdr3_nt: TGTGCCTGGAGATTGGCTAGCGGGTCGGCCTACGAGCAGTACTTC; d_call: TRBD2; clone_size: -; j_call: TRBJ2-7; v_call: TRBV30
cdr3_aa: CASSSAGTGASYEQYF; cdr3_nt: TGTGCCAGCAGCTCCGCCGGGACAGGGGCAAGCTACGAGCAGTACTTC; d_call: TRBD1; clone_size: -; j_call: TRBJ2-7; v_call: TRBV5-4
cdr3_aa: CASSTSRGSTDTQYF; cdr3_nt: TGTGCCAGCAGCACGAGTAGGGGGAGCACAGATACGCAGTATTTT; d_call: -; clone_size: -; j_call: TRBJ2-3; v_call: TRBV7-3
cdr3_aa: CASSDQGGQFF; cdr3_nt: TGTGCCAGCAGCGACCAGGGGGGTCAGTTCTTC; d_call: -; clone_size: -; j_call: TRBJ2-1; v_call: TRBV27
cdr3_aa: CSRAYGYTF; cdr3_nt: TGTTCTCGCGCCTATGGCTACACCTTC; d_call: -; clone_size: -; j_call: TRBJ1-2; v_call: TRBV28
cdr3_aa: CSVEEVLAGAGELFF; cdr3_nt: TGCAGCGTTGAAGAGGTACTAGCGGGAGCCGGGGAGCTGTTTTTT; d_call: TRBD2; clone_size: -; j_call: TRBJ2-2; v_call: TRBV29-1
cdr3_aa: CAWNMDRGRIQYF; cdr3_nt: TGTGCCTGGAATATGGACAGGGGCAGGATCCAGTACTTC; d_call: TRBD1; clone_size: -; j_call: TRBJ2-7; v_call: TRBV30
cdr3_aa: CASGVGSQPQHF; cdr3_nt: TGTGCCAGCGGTGTAGGGAGTCAGCCCCAGCATTTT; d_call: -; clone_size: -; j_call: TRBJ1-5; v_call: TRBV27
cdr3_aa: CASSEQGTYEQYF; cdr3_nt: TGCGCCAGCAGTGAGCAGGGAACCTACGAGCAGTACTTC; d_call: -; clone_size: -; j_call: TRBJ2-7; v_call: TRBV10-1
cdr3_aa: CASSYGTEAFF; cdr3_nt: TGTGCCAGCAGTTACGGGACAGAAGCTTTCTTT; d_call: -; clone_size: -; j_call: TRBJ1-1; v_call: TRBV6-6
cdr3_aa: CASSVSGRGIYEQYF; cdr3_nt: TGTGCCAGCAGTGTCAGCGGGAGAGGAATCTACGAGCAGTACTTC; d_call: TRBD2; clone_size: -; j_call: TRBJ2-7; v_call: TRBV6-5
cdr3_aa: CASSLTSTGATVFF; cdr3_nt: TGTGCCAGCAGCTTAACTTCCACAGGGGCGACGGTCTTTTTT; d_call: TRBD1; clone_size: -; j_call: TRBJ2-2; v_call: TRBV7-6
cdr3_aa: CASAAKGQLGDQPQHF; cdr3_nt: TGTGCCAGCGCGGCAAAAGGACAGCTCGGGGATCAGCCCCAGCATTTT; d_call: -; clone_size: -; j_call: TRBJ1-5; v_call: TRBV6-6
cdr3_aa: CASSEAGAKNEKLFF; cdr3_nt: TGTGCCAGCAGTGAAGCAGGGGCGAAGAATGAAAAACTGTTTTTT; d_call: -; clone_size: -; j_call: TRBJ1-4; v_call: TRBV2
cdr3_aa: CASSFRNPYNEQFF; cdr3_nt: TGTGCCAGCAGTTTTAGAAATCCTTACAATGAGCAGTTCTTC; d_call: -; clone_size: -; j_call: TRBJ2-1; v_call: TRBV28